These 10 T cell receptor beta chains were all obtained from the same sample, sequenced in a study of shared clonotypes between healthy human individuals. Data came from immunoSEQ multiplex PCR; TCRdb stores just in-frame clones and leaves some out. Of 1,500,000 or so clones in the sample, approximately 98.5% were seen once. The sample was naive CD4+ T cells sorted from blood. Noted subset: CD45RA+ positively selected. The receptors originated from a man under 40 in good health.

V is TRBV28 and J is TRBJ2-1, with D uncertain. The V gene lost 2 bases and the J gene lost 5 bases, with 7 bases spanning the gap. Per germline, CDR1 MDHEN and CDR2 SYDVKM. CDR3 length equals 13 residues. CDR3 region: CASSLPANNEQFF. CDR3 nucleotide sequence: TGTGCCAGCAGTTTACCTGCGAACAATGAGCAGTTCTTC.

The rearrangement uses TRBV29-1 and TRBJ1-1, with 8 positions matching TRBD1. In germline, CDR1 is SQVTM, CDR2 ANQGSEA. After removal of 7 bases from V and 4 bases from J, the junction contained 5 bases not matched to a gene. The CDR3 length is 12 residues. CDR3 loop: CSAHQGATEAFF. DNA of the CDR3: TGCAGCGCGCATCAGGGGGCCACTGAAGCTTTCTTT.

This sequence joins TRBV5-4 and TRBJ2-3; 9 bases align to TRBD1. Germline assignment: CDR1 SGHNT and CDR2 YYREEE (reference sequence). CDR3 length equals 15 residues. Unmatched junction bases numbered 6, after V lost 4 bases and J lost 3 bases. The CDR3 bases are TGTGCCAGCAGCATGGACAGGGGACAAACAGATACGCAGTATTTT. Protein: CASSMDRGQTDTQYF. The full variable domain, in which reference TRBV5-4 and TRBJ2-3 provide the parts outside the CDR3, is ETGVTQSPTHLIKTRGQQVTLRCSSQSGHNTVSWYQQALGQGPQFIFQYYREEENGRGNFPPRFSGLQFPNYSSELNVNALELDDSALYLCASSMDRGQTDTQYFGPGTRLTVL.

CDR3 region: CASSVWDREEQPQHF. As DNA, the CDR3 is TGTGCCAGCAGTGTCTGGGACAGGGAGGAGCAGCCCCAGCATTTT. The rearrangement links TRBV28 to TRBJ1-5, with 9 bases lining up with TRBD1. Germline CDR1 reads MDHEN; CDR2 reads SYDVKM. The CDR3 covers 15 residues. The V segment lost 5 bases and the J segment 7 bases; nucleotides outside the gene matches: 9.

Details on this clone: The sample contains more than one DNA sequence encoding this CDR3. The rearrangement uses TRBV30 and TRBJ1-2; D is unclear. The germline V gene has CDR1 GTSNPN and CDR2 SVGIG (reference sequence). Trimming pared 3 bases from V and 2 bases from J, leaving 4 bases between. The CDR3 consists of 11 residues. The CDR3 DNA sequence: TGTGCCTGGAGCGGGAACTATGGCTACACCTTC. It is translated as CAWSGNYGYTF.

This chain connects TRBV6-5 to TRBJ2-5; no clear D gene. The length of the CDR3 is 14 residues. The V and J ends lost 0 bases and 5 bases respectively, with 10 bases between them. Germline V gene lookup returns CDR1 MNHEY and CDR2 SVGAGI. The CDR3: CASSYSMVGETQYF. The DNA for the CDR3 is TGTGCCAGCAGTTACTCGATGGTGGGGGAGACCCAGTACTTC.

The chain employs TRBV4-1 and TRBJ2-1, with unresolved D. CDR1 is MGHRA and CDR2 is YSYEKL in the germline V gene. Trimming cost V 1 base and J 7 bases, with 14 bases left between them. The CDR3 covers 15 residues. DNA for the CDR3: TGCGCCAGCAGCCAAGCCGGATTCCCCCTTAATGAGCAGTTCTTC. It yields the protein CASSQAGFPLNEQFF.

CDR3 bases: TGCGCCAGCAGTTCGAGAGTCGGCACAGATACGCAGTATTTT. This sequence encodes CASSSRVGTDTQYF. The chain links TRBV5-1 to TRBJ2-3; D unresolved. Trimming shortened V by 5 bases and J by 1 base, and 11 bases separated the two germline ends. Germline CDR1 is SGHRS and CDR2 is YFSETQ. This CDR3 region has 14 residues.

The chain joins TRBV2 to TRBJ1-2; D remains ambiguous. Germline CDR1 and CDR2: SNHLY and FYNNEI. CDR3 length: 11 amino acids. Deletions cut 6 bases from V and 2 bases from J, with 4 bases between. CDR3 coding DNA: TGTGCCAGCAGGCGAAACTATGGCTACACCTTC. The encoded protein is CASRRNYGYTF. The entire variable domain, with the rest obtained from reference TRBV2 and TRBJ1-2, is as follows: EPEVTQTPSHQVTQMGQEVILRCVPISNHLYFYWYRQILGQKVEFLVSFYNNEISEKSEIFDDQFSVERPDGSNFTLKIRSTKLEDSAMYFCASRRNYGYTFGSGTRLTVV.

This clone was seen once. The rearrangement joins TRBV18 to TRBJ2-1, with 8 nucleotides matching TRBD1. Germline V CDR1 and CDR2: KGHSH, LQKENI. J gave up 4 bases and V 1 base, and 3 bases lay outside the gene matches. The CDR3 contains 15 residues. The CDR3 here is CASSPRTGPYNEQFF. The CDR3 nucleotides read TGTGCCAGCTCACCACGGACAGGGCCTTACAATGAGCAGTTCTTC.